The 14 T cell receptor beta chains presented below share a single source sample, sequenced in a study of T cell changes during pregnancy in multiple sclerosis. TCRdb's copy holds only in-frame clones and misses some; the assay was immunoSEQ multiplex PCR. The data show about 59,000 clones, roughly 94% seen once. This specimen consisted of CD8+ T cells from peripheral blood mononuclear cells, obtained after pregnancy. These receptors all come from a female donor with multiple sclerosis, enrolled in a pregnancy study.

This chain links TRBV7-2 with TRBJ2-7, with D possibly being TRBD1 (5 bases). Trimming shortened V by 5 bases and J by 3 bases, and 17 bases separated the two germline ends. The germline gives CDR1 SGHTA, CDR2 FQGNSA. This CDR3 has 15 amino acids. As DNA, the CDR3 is TGTGCCAGCAGCCAGGGTGGTAGCAGCAGCTACGAGCAGTACTTC. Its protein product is CASSQGGSSSYEQYF. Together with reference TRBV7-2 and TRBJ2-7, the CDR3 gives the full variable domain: GAGVSQSPSNKVTEKGKDVELRCDPISGHTALYWYRQSLGQGLEFLIYFQGNSAPDKSGLPSDRFSAERTGGSVSTLTIQRTQQEDSAVYLCASSQGGSSSYEQYFGPGTRLTVT.

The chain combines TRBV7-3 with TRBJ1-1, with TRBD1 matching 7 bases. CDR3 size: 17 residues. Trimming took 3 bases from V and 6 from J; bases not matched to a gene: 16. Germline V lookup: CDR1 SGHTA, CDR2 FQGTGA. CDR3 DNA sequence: TGTGCCAGCAGCTTTTACCCTAGACAGGGTACGTACCCTGAAGCTTTCTTT. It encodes CASSFYPRQGTYPEAFF. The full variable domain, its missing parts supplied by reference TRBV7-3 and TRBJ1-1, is GAGVSQTPSNKVTEKGKYVELRCDPISGHTALYWYRQSLGQGPEFLIYFQGTGAADDSGLPNDRFFAVRPEGSVSTLKIQRTERGDSAVYLCASSFYPRQGTYPEAFFGQGTRLTVV.

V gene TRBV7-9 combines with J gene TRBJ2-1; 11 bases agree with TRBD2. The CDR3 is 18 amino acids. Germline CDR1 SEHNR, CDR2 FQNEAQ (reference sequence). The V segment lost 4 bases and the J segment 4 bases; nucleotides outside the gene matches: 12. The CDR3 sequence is CASSSLEFSGRVYNEQFF. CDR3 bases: TGTGCCAGCAGCTCTCTTGAGTTTAGCGGGAGGGTATACAATGAGCAGTTCTTC.

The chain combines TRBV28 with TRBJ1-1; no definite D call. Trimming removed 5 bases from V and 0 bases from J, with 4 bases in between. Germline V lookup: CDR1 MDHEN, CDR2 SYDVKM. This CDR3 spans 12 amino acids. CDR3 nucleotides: TGTGCCAGCAGTCCAATGAACACTGAAGCTTTCTTT. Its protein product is CASSPMNTEAFF.

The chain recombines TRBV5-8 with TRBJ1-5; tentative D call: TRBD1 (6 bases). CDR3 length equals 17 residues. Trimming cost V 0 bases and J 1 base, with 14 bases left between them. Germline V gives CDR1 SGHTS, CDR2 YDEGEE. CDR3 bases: TGTGCCAGCAGCTTGGGGACAGATCGATTAAGCAATCAGCCCCAGCATTTT. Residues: CASSLGTDRLSNQPQHF. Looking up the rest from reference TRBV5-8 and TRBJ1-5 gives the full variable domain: EAGVTQSPTHLIKTRGQQATLRCSPISGHTSVYWYQQALGLGLQFLLWYDEGEERNRGNFPPRFSGRQFPNYSSELNVNALELEDSALYLCASSLGTDRLSNQPQHFGDGTRLSIL.

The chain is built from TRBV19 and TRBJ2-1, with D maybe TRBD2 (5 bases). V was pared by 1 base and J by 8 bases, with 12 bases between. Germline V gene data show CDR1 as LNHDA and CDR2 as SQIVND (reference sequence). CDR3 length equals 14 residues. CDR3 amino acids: CASSIGSAEDEQFF. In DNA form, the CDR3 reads TGTGCCAGTAGTATAGGTTCGGCGGAGGATGAGCAGTTCTTC.

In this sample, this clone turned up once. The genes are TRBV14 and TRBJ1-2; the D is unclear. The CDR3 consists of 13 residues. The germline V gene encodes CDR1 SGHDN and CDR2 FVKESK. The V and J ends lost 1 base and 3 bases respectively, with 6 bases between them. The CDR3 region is CASSQVIDYGYTF. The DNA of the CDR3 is TGTGCCAGCAGCCAAGTCATAGACTATGGCTACACCTTC.

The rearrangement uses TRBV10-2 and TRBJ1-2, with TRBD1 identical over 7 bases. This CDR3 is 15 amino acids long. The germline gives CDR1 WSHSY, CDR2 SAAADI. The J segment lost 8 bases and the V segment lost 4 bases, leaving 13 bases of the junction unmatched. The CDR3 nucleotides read TGCGCCAGCAGTGCTGGGACAGCTATTTTCGACGGCTACACCTTC. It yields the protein CASSAGTAIFDGYTF.

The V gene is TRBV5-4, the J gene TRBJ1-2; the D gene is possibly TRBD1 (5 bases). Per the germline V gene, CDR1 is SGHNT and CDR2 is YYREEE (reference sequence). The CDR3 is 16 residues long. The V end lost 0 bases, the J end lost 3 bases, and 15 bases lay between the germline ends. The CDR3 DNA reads TGTGCCAGCAGCTTGGCGCTAACGGGGGTGGACTATGGCTACACCTTC. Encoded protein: CASSLALTGVDYGYTF. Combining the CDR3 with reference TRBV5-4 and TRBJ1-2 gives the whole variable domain ETGVTQSPTHLIKTRGQQVTLRCSSQSGHNTVSWYQQALGQGPQFIFQYYREEENGRGNFPPRFSGLQFPNYSSELNVNALELDDSALYLCASSLALTGVDYGYTFGSGTRLTVV.

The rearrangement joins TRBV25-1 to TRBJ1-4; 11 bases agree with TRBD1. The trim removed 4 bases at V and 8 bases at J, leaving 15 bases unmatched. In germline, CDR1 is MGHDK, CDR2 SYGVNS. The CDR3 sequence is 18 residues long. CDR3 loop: CASSGQHRDRGYEEKLFF. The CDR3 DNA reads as TGTGCCAGCAGTGGACAACACCGGGACAGGGGGTACGAAGAAAAACTGTTTTTT.

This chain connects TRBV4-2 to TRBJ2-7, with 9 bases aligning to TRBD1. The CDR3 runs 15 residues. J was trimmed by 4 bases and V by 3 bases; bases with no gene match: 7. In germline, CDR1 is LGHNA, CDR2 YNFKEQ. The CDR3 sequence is CASSQDGQGFYEQYF. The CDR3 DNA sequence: TGTGCCAGCAGCCAGGACGGACAGGGGTTTTACGAGCAGTACTTC.

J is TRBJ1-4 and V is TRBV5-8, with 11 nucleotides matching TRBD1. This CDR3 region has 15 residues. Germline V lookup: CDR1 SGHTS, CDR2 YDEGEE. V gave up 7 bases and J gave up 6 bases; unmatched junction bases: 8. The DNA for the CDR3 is TGTGCCAGCGTGTGGACAGGGGGCCTCGATGAAAAACTGTTTTTT. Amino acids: CASVWTGGLDEKLFF. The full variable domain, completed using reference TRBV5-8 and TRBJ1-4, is EAGVTQSPTHLIKTRGQQATLRCSPISGHTSVYWYQQALGLGLQFLLWYDEGEERNRGNFPPRFSGRQFPNYSSELNVNALELEDSALYLCASVWTGGLDEKLFFGSGTQLSVL.

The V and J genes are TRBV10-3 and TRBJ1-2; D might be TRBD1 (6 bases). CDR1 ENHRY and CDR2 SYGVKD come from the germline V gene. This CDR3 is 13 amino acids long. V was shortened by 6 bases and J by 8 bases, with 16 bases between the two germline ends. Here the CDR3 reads CAIRTGTPGGYTF. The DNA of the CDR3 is TGTGCCATCAGAACAGGGACCCCGGGCGGCTACACCTTC.

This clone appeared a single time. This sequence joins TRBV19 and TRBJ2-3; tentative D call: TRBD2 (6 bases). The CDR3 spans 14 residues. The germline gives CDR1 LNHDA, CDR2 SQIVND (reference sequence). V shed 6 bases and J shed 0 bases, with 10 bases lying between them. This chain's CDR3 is CASRRGLSTDTQYF. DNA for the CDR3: TGTGCCAGTAGGAGGGGACTGAGCACAGATACGCAGTATTTT.